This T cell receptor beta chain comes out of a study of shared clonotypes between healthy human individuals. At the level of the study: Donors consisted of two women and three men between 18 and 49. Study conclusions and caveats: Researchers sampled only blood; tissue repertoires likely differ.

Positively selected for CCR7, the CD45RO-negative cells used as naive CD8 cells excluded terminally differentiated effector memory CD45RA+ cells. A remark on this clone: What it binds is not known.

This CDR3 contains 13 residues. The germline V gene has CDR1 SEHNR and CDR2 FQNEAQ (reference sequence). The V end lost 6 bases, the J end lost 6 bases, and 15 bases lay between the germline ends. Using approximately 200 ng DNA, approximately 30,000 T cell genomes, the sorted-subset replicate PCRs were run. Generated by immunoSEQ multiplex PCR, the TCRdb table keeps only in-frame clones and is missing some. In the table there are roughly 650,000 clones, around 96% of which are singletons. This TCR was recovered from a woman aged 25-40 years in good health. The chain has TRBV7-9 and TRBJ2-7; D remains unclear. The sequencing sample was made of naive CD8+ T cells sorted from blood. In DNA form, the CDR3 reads TGTGCCAGCAGGGGGTCGATGGAGAGCGAGCAGTACTTC. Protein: CASRGSMESEQYF. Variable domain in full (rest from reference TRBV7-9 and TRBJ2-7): DTGVSQNPRHKITKRGQNVTFRCDPISEHNRLYWYRQTLGQGPEFLTYFQNEAQLEKSRLLSDRFSAERPKGSFSTLEIQRTEQGDSAMYLCASRGSMESEQYFGPGTRLTVT.